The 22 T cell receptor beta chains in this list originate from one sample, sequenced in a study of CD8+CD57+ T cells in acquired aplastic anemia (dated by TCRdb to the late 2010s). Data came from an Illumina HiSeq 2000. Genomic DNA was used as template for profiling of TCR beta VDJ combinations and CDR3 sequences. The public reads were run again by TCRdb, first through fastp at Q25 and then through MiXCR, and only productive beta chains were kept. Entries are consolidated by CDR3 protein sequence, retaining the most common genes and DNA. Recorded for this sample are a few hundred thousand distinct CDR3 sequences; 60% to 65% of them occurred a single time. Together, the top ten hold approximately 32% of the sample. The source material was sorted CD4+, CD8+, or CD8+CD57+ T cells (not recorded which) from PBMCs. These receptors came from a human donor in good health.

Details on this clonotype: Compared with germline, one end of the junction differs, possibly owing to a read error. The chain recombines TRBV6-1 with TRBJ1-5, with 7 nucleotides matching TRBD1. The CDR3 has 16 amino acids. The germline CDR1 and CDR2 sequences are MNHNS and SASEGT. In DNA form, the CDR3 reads TGTGCCAGCACCGCCAGGGGGGAGGTGAACAATCAGTCCCAGCATTTT. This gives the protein CASTARGEVNNQSQHF.

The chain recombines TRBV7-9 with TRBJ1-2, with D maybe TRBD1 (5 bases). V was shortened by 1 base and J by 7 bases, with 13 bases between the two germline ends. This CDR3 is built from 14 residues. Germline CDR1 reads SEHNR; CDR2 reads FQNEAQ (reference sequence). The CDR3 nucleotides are TGTGCCAGCAGCTTAGGGCGGGGGGAAGCTGGCTACACCTTC. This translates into CASSLGRGEAGYTF.

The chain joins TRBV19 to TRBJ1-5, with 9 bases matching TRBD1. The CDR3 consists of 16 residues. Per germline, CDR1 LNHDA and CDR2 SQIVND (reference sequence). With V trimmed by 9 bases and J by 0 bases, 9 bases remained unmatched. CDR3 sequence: CASLRDRDFSNQPQHF. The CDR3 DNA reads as TGTGCCAGCCTCCGGGACAGGGACTTTAGCAATCAGCCCCAGCATTTT. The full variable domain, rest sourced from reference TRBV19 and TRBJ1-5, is DGGITQSPKYLFRKEGQNVTLSCEQNLNHDAMYWYRQDPGQGLRLIYYSQIVNDFQKGDIAEGYSVSREKKESFPLTVTSAQKNPTAFYLCASLRDRDFSNQPQHFGDGTRLSIL.

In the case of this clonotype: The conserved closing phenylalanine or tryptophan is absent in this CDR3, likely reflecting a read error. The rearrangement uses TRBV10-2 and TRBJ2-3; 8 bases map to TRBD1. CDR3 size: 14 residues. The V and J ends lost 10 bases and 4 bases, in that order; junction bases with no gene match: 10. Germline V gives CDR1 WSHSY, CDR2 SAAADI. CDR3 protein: CATSWTGSADTQYL. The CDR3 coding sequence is TGCGCCACCTCATGGACAGGGTCGGCAGATACGCAGTATCTT.

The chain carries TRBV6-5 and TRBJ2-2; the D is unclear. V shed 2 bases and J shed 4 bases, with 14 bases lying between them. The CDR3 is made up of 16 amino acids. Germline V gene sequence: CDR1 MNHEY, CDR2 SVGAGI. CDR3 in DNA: TGTGCCAGCAGTTACGCTCATGACCGAGCCACCGGGGAGCTGTTTTTT. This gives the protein CASSYAHDRATGELFF.

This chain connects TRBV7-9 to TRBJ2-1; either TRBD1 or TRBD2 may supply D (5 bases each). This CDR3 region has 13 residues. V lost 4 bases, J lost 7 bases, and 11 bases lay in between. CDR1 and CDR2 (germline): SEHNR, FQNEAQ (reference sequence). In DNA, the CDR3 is TGTGCCAGCAGCTGGGACCTAAGGAATGAGCAGTTCTTC. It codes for CASSWDLRNEQFF.

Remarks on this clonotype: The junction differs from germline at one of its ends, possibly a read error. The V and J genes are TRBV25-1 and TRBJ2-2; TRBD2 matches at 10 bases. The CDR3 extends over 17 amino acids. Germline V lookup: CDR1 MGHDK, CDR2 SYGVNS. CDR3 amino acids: CASTKPGLASNTGGLFF. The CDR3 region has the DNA TGTGCCAGCACAAAACCGGGACTAGCGTCGAACACCGGGGGGCTGTTTTTT.

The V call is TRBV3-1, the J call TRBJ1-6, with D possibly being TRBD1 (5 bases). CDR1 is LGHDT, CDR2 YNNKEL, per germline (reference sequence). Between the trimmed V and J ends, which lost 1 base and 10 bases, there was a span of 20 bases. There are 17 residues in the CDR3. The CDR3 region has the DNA TGTGCCAGCAGCCAAGGGACACGCTATCGAGGGGAATCACCCCTCCACTTT. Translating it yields CASSQGTRYRGESPLHF.

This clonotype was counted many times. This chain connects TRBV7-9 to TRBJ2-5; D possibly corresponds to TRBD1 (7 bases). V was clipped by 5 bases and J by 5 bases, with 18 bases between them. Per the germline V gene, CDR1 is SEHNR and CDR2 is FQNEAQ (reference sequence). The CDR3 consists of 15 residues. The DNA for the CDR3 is TGTGCCAGCAGCCCGAAGGAGGGGGCTCGGGAGACCCAGTACTTC. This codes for CASSPKEGARETQYF.

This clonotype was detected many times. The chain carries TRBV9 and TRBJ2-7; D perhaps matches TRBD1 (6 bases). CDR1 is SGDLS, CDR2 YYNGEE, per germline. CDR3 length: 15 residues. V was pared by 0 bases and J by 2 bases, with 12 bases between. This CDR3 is CASSVEGDNTYEQYF. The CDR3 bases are TGTGCCAGCAGCGTAGAGGGGGACAACACCTACGAGCAGTACTTC.

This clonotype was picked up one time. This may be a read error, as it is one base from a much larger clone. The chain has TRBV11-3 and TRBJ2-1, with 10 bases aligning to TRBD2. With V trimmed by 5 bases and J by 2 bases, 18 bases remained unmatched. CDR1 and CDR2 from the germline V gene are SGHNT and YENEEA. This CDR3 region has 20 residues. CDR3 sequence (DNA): TGTGCCAGCAGCAGGTGGGGGAGTGGGCTAGCGGGAGTCACCTACAATGAGCAGTTCTTC. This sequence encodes CASSRWGSGLAGVTYNEQFF.

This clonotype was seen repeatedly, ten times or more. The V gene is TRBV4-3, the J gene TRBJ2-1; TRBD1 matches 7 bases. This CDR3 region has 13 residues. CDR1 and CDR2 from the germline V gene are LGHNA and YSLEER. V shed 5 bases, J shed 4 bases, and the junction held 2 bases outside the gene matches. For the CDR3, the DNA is TGCGCCAGCAGCTTACAGGGGTACAATGAGCAGTTCTTC. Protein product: CASSLQGYNEQFF.

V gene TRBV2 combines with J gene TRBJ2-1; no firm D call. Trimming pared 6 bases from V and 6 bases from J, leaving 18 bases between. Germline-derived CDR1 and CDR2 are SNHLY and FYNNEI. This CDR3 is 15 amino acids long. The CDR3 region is CASRRAVASSNEQFF. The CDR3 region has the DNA TGTGCCAGCAGACGCGCCGTCGCAAGCAGCAATGAGCAGTTCTTC.

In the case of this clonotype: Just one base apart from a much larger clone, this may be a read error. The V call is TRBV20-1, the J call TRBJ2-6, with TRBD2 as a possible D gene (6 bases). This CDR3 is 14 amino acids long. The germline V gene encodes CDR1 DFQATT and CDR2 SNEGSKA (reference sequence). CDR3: CSARGDSGTNVLTF. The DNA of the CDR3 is TGCAGTGCTAGAGGGGACTCTGGGACCAACGTCCTGACTTTC.

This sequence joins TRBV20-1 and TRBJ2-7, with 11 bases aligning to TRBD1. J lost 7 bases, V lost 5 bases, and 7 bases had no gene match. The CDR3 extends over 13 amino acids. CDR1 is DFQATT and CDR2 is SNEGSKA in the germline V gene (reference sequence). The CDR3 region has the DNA TGCAGTGCTGGGGGACAGGGGGTCGATGAGCAGTACTTC. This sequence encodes CSAGGQGVDEQYF.

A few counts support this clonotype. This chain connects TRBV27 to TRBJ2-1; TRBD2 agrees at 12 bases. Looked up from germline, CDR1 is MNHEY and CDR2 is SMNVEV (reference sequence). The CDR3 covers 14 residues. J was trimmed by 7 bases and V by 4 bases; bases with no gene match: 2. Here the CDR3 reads CASSSSGGVNEQFF. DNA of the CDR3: TGTGCCAGCAGTTCTAGCGGGGGGGTGAATGAGCAGTTCTTC.

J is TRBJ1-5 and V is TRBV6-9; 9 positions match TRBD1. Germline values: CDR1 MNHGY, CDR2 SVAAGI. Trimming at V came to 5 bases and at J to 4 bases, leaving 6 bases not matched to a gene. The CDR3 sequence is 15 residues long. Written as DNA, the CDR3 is TGTGCCAGCAGTGAAGGACAGGGGCGTAATCAGCCCCAGCATTTT. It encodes CASSEGQGRNQPQHF.

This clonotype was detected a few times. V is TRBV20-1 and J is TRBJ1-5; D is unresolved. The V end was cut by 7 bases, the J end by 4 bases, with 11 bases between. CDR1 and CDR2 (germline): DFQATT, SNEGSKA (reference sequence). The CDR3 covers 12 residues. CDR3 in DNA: TGCAGTGTCGTCCGCCTTAATCAGCCCCAGCATTTT. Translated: CSVVRLNQPQHF.

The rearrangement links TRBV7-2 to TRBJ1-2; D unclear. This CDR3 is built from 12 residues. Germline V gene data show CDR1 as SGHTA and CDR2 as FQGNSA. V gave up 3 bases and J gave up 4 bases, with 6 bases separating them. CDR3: CASSFLGYGYTF. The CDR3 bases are TGTGCCAGCAGCTTCTTAGGCTATGGCTACACCTTC.

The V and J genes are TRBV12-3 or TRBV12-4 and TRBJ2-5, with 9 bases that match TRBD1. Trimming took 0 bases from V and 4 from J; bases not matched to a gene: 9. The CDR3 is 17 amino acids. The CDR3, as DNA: TGTGCCAGCAGTTTAGCGTCTTTGGGACAGGGAGGAGAGACCCAGTACTTC. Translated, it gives CASSLASLGQGGETQYF.

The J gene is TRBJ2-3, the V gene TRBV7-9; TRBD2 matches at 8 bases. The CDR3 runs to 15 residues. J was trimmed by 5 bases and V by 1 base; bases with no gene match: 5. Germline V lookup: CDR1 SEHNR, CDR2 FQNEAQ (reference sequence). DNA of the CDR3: TGTGCCAGCAGCTTAGTGGGACTAGTTCTAGATACGCAGTATTTT. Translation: CASSLVGLVLDTQYF.

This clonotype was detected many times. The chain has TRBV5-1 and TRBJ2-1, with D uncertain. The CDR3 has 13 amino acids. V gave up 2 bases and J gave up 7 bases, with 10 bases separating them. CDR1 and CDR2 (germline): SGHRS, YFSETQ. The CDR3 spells CASSFGPMNEQFF. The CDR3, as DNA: TGCGCCAGCAGCTTTGGCCCTATGAATGAGCAGTTCTTC.